Listed here are 22 T cell receptor beta chains from one sample, sequenced in a study of T cell responses to AZD1222 COVID-19 vaccine. Sequencing was performed with immunoSEQ multiplex PCR; in TCRdb, only in-frame clones are kept and a portion is missing. Here the sample spans roughly 100,000 clones, roughly nine tenths being singletons. The specimen was peripheral blood, collected on day 0 of AZD1222 vaccination. Receptors originate from an adult in good health.

J is TRBJ2-1 and V is TRBV6-5; no firm D call. There are 13 residues in the CDR3. Per germline, CDR1 MNHEY and CDR2 SVGAGI. V gave up 6 bases and J gave up 5 bases, with 11 bases separating them. The CDR3 DNA is TGTGCCAGCAGATATACCGATCACAATGAGCAGTTCTTC. Residues: CASRYTDHNEQFF.

The chain uses TRBV30 and TRBJ1-2; no clear D. The CDR3 runs 15 residues. Germline V gene sequence: CDR1 GTSNPN, CDR2 SVGIG (reference sequence). V was shortened by 3 bases and J by 0 bases, with 14 bases between the two germline ends. The CDR3 nucleotides are TGTGCCTGGAGCGCAAGGTGGGGATCTAACTATGGCTACACCTTC. Its translation: CAWSARWGSNYGYTF.

This clone was recorded only once. The genes are TRBV7-2 and TRBJ1-5; a weak D match, TRBD1 (5 bases). Trimming stripped 1 base from V and 1 base from J, with 11 bases between. The germline gives CDR1 SGHTA, CDR2 FQGNSA. The CDR3 is 16 amino acids. The CDR3: CASSLGTGESNQPQHF. In DNA form, the CDR3 reads TGTGCCAGCAGCTTAGGGACGGGGGAAAGCAATCAGCCCCAGCATTTT.

The chain combines TRBV24-1 with TRBJ2-3; D perhaps matches TRBD2 (6 bases). Trimming removed 1 base at V and 1 base at J, with 11 bases between. This CDR3 has 16 amino acids. The V gene's germline CDR1 is KGHDR and CDR2 SFDVKD. CDR3: CATSDLTLAGTDTQYF. CDR3 bases: TGTGCCACCAGTGATTTAACACTAGCCGGCACAGATACGCAGTATTTT.

This chain uses TRBV7-9 with TRBJ2-3; possible D gene TRBD1, 6 bases. V was cut by 3 bases and J by 14 bases, with 15 bases left in between. The CDR3 covers 12 residues. Per the germline V gene, CDR1 is SEHNR and CDR2 is FQNEAQ (reference sequence). CDR3 coding DNA: TGTGCCAGCAGCTTTTCCAGGGGAGAGTGGTATTTT. It encodes CASSFSRGEWYF.

This chain uses TRBV5-1 with TRBJ1-3; TRBD1 matches at 8 bases. V lost 4 bases to trimming and J lost 3 bases; unmatched junction nucleotides: 3. The CDR3 is made up of 14 amino acids. Germline V CDR1 and CDR2: SGHRS, YFSETQ. The CDR3 coding sequence is TGCGCCAGCAGCGCCGGACAGGGTGGAAACACCATATATTTT. Residues: CASSAGQGGNTIYF.

This chain links TRBV19 with TRBJ1-1, with D perhaps TRBD1 (5 bases). V dropped 2 bases and J dropped 1 base, with 11 bases sitting between them. This CDR3 spans 15 amino acids. Germline assignment: CDR1 LNHDA and CDR2 SQIVND (reference sequence). CDR3: CASSIRIDRNTEAFF. The CDR3 DNA sequence: TGTGCCAGTAGTATACGTATTGACAGGAACACTGAAGCTTTCTTT. Looking up the rest from reference TRBV19 and TRBJ1-1 gives the full variable domain: DGGITQSPKYLFRKEGQNVTLSCEQNLNHDAMYWYRQDPGQGLRLIYYSQIVNDFQKGDIAEGYSVSREKKESFPLTVTSAQKNPTAFYLCASSIRIDRNTEAFFGQGTRLTVV.

V usage is TRBV3-1 (or the pseudogene TRBV3-2) and J usage is TRBJ1-2, with D possibly TRBD1 on 5 matching bases. The CDR3 consists of 15 residues. Germline CDR1 is LGHDT and CDR2 is YNNKEL (reference sequence). V was trimmed by 0 bases and J by 4 bases, leaving 12 bases between them. DNA of the CDR3: TGTGCCAGCAGCCAAGATAGCAGGGTGGTCTATGGCTACACCTTC. Translation: CASSQDSRVVYGYTF.

This clone has a single count. The chain is built from TRBV18 and TRBJ2-1, with 7 bases that match TRBD2. The germline V gene has CDR1 KGHSH and CDR2 LQKENI. The CDR3 is 16 amino acids. With 3 bases clipped from V and 5 bases from J, the junction kept 10 bases outside the gene matches. The CDR3 DNA follows: TGTGCCAGCTCACCGGCCCAAGCGGGATACAACAATGAGCAGTTCTTC. Translation gives CASSPAQAGYNNEQFF.

This clone occurred once. The V and J genes are TRBV2 and TRBJ1-6; 9 bases fit TRBD1. Germline V CDR1 and CDR2: SNHLY, FYNNEI. V shed 7 bases, J shed 19 bases, and the junction held 11 bases outside the gene matches. The CDR3 spans 12 residues. CDR3 region: CASTYPGTGIHF. In DNA form, the CDR3 reads TGTGCCAGCACCTACCCGGGGACAGGGATACACTTT.

Here the CDR3 reads CASSPDNRYGYTF. The CDR3 DNA reads TGTGCCAGCAGTCCGGACAACCGCTATGGCTACACCTTC. The J gene is TRBJ1-2, the V gene TRBV7-9, with a possible D match to TRBD1 (5 bases). CDR1 is SEHNR and CDR2 is FQNEAQ in the germline V gene (reference sequence). The V and J ends lost 6 bases and 4 bases respectively, with 12 bases between them. The CDR3 has 13 residues.

V and J are TRBV5-1 and TRBJ2-2; unclear D gene. In germline, CDR1 is SGHRS, CDR2 YFSETQ. The CDR3 extends over 15 amino acids. V was shortened by 0 bases and J by 6 bases, with 12 bases between the two germline ends. The CDR3 coding sequence is TGCGCCAGCAGCTTGGCCACAGTCGCCGCCGGGGAGCTGTTTTTT. As protein: CASSLATVAAGELFF.

In DNA, the CDR3 is TGTGCCAGCAGCTTAGACCGGGCCCCCACGAATGAAAAACTGTTTTTT. As protein: CASSLDRAPTNEKLFF. The V gene is TRBV7-9, the J gene TRBJ1-4; D ambiguous. Per the germline V gene, CDR1 is SEHNR and CDR2 is FQNEAQ (reference sequence). Between the trimmed V and J ends, which lost 1 base and 5 bases, there was a span of 14 bases. This CDR3 is 16 amino acids long.

V is TRBV3-1 (or the pseudogene TRBV3-2) and J is TRBJ2-7; D is unclear. There are 16 residues in the CDR3. CDR1 and CDR2 (germline): LGHDT, YNNKEL (reference sequence). The V and J ends lost 0 bases and 2 bases respectively, with 14 bases between them. CDR3 in amino acids: CASSQDLVARPYEQYF. DNA of the CDR3: TGTGCCAGCAGCCAAGATCTTGTGGCGAGACCCTACGAGCAGTACTTC.

Only a few counts were recorded for this clone. CDR3 DNA sequence: TGCGCCAGCAGCATACAGACAGTCCGGGAGACCCAGTACTTC. The encoded protein is CASSIQTVRETQYF. This chain joins TRBV5-1 and TRBJ2-5, with D possibly matching TRBD1 (5 bases). From germline, CDR1 is SGHRS and CDR2 YFSETQ. This CDR3 has 14 amino acids. V was shortened by 4 bases and J by 5 bases, with 15 bases between the two germline ends.

The chain links TRBV6-1 to TRBJ1-2; perhaps TRBD1 as D (5 bases). V was clipped by 3 bases and J by 4 bases, with 9 bases between them. The CDR3 has 13 residues. CDR1 is MNHNS and CDR2 is SASEGT in the germline V gene. The CDR3 spells CASSEGDAYGYTF. CDR3 DNA sequence: TGTGCCAGCAGTGAGGGGGATGCCTATGGCTACACCTTC.

V gene TRBV27 combines with J gene TRBJ2-1; D gene uncertain. CDR1 is MNHEY, CDR2 SMNVEV, per germline (reference sequence). This CDR3 has 13 amino acids. Trimming removed 6 bases at V and 3 bases at J, with 9 bases between. Here the CDR3 DNA reads TGTGCCAGCAGGCCCGATGTCTACAATGAGCAGTTCTTC. Translated, it gives CASRPDVYNEQFF.

This chain connects TRBV7-9 to TRBJ2-1; no firm D call. Trimming removed 4 bases from V and 8 bases from J, with 9 bases in between. CDR3 length: 12 amino acids. Germline values: CDR1 SEHNR, CDR2 FQNEAQ (reference sequence). The chain's CDR3 is CASSSDRDEQFF. The CDR3 bases are TGTGCCAGCAGCTCCGACCGCGATGAGCAGTTCTTC. The full variable domain, rest sourced from reference TRBV7-9 and TRBJ2-1, is DTGVSQNPRHKITKRGQNVTFRCDPISEHNRLYWYRQTLGQGPEFLTYFQNEAQLEKSRLLSDRFSAERPKGSFSTLEIQRTEQGDSAMYLCASSSDRDEQFFGPGTRLTVL.

The rearrangement joins TRBV24-1 to TRBJ2-5; TRBD1 matches 11 bases. The CDR3 contains 16 residues. CDR1 is KGHDR and CDR2 is SFDVKD in the germline V gene. V shed 3 bases and J 5 bases; nucleotides not matched to a gene: 7. CDR3 sequence: CATSDTRTGGRETQYF. The CDR3 bases are TGTGCCACCAGTGATACCCGGACAGGGGGCAGGGAGACCCAGTACTTC.

The chain is built from TRBV19 and TRBJ2-4; D not resolved. The length of the CDR3 is 11 residues. V was clipped by 3 bases and J by 8 bases, with 5 bases between them. Germline V gene sequence: CDR1 LNHDA, CDR2 SQIVND (reference sequence). The CDR3: CASSIRDIQYF. The DNA of the CDR3 is TGTGCCAGTAGTATTCGGGACATTCAGTACTTC.

On this clone itself: Within the sample, other DNA sequences also encode this same CDR3. The rearrangement uses TRBV19 and TRBJ1-5; no clear D gene. This CDR3 contains 12 residues. Germline V CDR1 and CDR2: LNHDA, SQIVND (reference sequence). V lost 6 bases and J lost 4, with 7 bases in between. Here the CDR3 reads CASRQGNQPQHF. The CDR3 DNA follows: TGTGCCAGTAGACAAGGGAATCAGCCCCAGCATTTT.

This clone has a single count. The chain joins TRBV3-1 (or the pseudogene TRBV3-2) to TRBJ1-5, with D tentatively TRBD1 (5 bases). The CDR3 covers 16 residues. The germline V gene encodes CDR1 LGHDT and CDR2 YNNKEL (reference sequence). Trimming left V 1 base short and J 3 bases short, with 13 bases between. This CDR3 is CASSQGGMGTNQPQHF. The CDR3 DNA is TGTGCCAGCAGCCAAGGGGGGATGGGGACCAATCAGCCCCAGCATTTT.